These T cell receptor beta chains were read from a single sample in a study of cytotoxic CD8 clonotypes in ibrutinib-treated CLL. Data came from immunoSEQ multiplex PCR; TCRdb stores just in-frame clones and leaves some out. The sample holds roughly 110,000 clones; 58% are singletons and the top ten take 35% to 40%. The source was PBMCs, collected after 24 months of ibrutinib treatment. These receptors were collected from a human donor with chronic lymphocytic leukemia. Both conserved end residues are part of each CDR3. A D gene is named only where the DNA matches it firmly. Clone size is given for some rows only: seen once, a few or many times, or a class if the clone is expanded.

CDR3 protein: CASGLLGNEETQYF
CDR3 DNA: TGCGCCAGCGGGTTGTTGGGGAATGAAGAGACCCAGTACTTC
V gene: TRBV5-1
J gene: TRBJ2-5
D gene: .
clone size: few

CDR3 protein: CASSRGTSGETQYF
CDR3 DNA: TGCGCCAGCAGCCGAGGGACTAGCGGAGAGACCCAGTACTTC
V gene: TRBV4-1
J gene: TRBJ2-5
D gene: TRBD2
clone size: once

CDR3 protein: CASSFGGLNSPLHF
CDR3 DNA: TGTGCCAGCAGCTTTGGCGGACTGAATTCACCCCTCCACTTT
V gene: TRBV7-2
J gene: TRBJ1-6
D gene: .
clone size: .

CDR3 protein: CASSLALSFNYGYTF
CDR3 DNA: TGTGCCAGCAGCTTAGCGCTCAGTTTCAACTATGGCTACACCTTC
V gene: TRBV7-9
J gene: TRBJ1-2
D gene: .
clone size: many

CDR3 protein: CASRQLPGNTIYF
CDR3 DNA: TGTGCCAGCCGACAGCTACCTGGAAACACCATATATTTT
V gene: TRBV6-5
J gene: TRBJ1-3
D gene: .
clone size: once

CDR3 protein: CASSLASGGAMRTDTQYF
CDR3 DNA: TGCGCCAGCAGCTTGGCTAGCGGGGGGGCCATGAGAACAGATACGCAGTATTTT
V gene: TRBV5-1
J gene: TRBJ2-3
D gene: TRBD2
clone size: .

CDR3 protein: CAWSTGQGIPNQPQHF
CDR3 DNA: TGTGCCTGGAGTACGGGACAGGGGATCCCTAATCAGCCCCAGCATTTT
V gene: TRBV30
J gene: TRBJ1-5
D gene: TRBD1
clone size: .

CDR3 protein: CASSYSEGIGELFF
CDR3 DNA: TGTGCCAGCAGTTACTCAGAGGGGATCGGGGAGCTGTTTTTT
V gene: TRBV6-5
J gene: TRBJ2-2
D gene: .
clone size: few

CDR3 protein: CASSLTGPKKGNYGYTF
CDR3 DNA: TGTGCCAGCAGCTTAACGGGGCCCAAGAAAGGGAACTATGGCTACACCTTC
V gene: TRBV7-9
J gene: TRBJ1-2
D gene: .
clone size: .

CDR3 protein: CASSIGTGGVNEQFF
CDR3 DNA: TGTGCCAGTAGTATAGGGACAGGAGGTGTGAATGAGCAGTTCTTC
V gene: TRBV19
J gene: TRBJ2-1
D gene: TRBD1
clone size: .

CDR3 protein: CASSDPSGVRGTQYF
CDR3 DNA: TGTGCCAGCAGTGACCCTAGCGGGGTGCGGGGGACCCAGTACTTC
V gene: TRBV6-1
J gene: TRBJ2-5
D gene: TRBD2
clone size: .

CDR3 protein: CASRDSQGQYF
CDR3 DNA: TGTGCCAGCAGGGACTCACAGGGACAGTACTTC
V gene: TRBV25-1
J gene: TRBJ2-7
D gene: .
clone size: few

CDR3 protein: CASSLGTQNTEAFF
CDR3 DNA: TGCGCCAGCAGCTTGGGGACCCAGAACACTGAAGCTTTCTTT
V gene: TRBV5-1
J gene: TRBJ1-1
D gene: .
clone size: .

CDR3 protein: CASSLAGGSNYGYTF
CDR3 DNA: TGCGCCAGCAGCTTGGCCGGGGGGAGCAACTATGGCTACACCTTC
V gene: TRBV5-1
J gene: TRBJ1-2
D gene: .
clone size: .

CDR3 protein: CASSPTPSSYEQYF
CDR3 DNA: TGTGCCAGCTCACCAACCCCTAGCTCCTACGAGCAGTACTTC
V gene: TRBV18
J gene: TRBJ2-7
D gene: .
clone size: .

CDR3 protein: CASSLAGDLINEQFF
CDR3 DNA: TGCGCCAGCAGCTTGGCCGGGGACCTTATCAATGAGCAGTTCTTC
V gene: TRBV5-1
J gene: TRBJ2-1
D gene: .
clone size: .

CDR3 protein: CASRDNAAEAFF
CDR3 DNA: TGTGCCAGCCGGGACAATGCGGCTGAAGCTTTCTTT
V gene: TRBV2
J gene: TRBJ1-1
D gene: .
clone size: .

CDR3 protein: CASGAGPGTAQETQYF
CDR3 DNA: TGTGCCAGCGGAGCCGGCCCCGGGACGGCCCAAGAGACCCAGTACTTC
V gene: TRBV11-3
J gene: TRBJ2-5
D gene: .
clone size: .

CDR3 protein: CASSLPDRPPYF
CDR3 DNA: TGTGCCAGCAGCCTCCCCGACAGGCCCCCGTACTTC
V gene: TRBV7-2
J gene: TRBJ2-5
D gene: .
clone size: .

CDR3 protein: CARSRHFKTREKLFF
CDR3 DNA: TGTGCCAGAAGCCGTCACTTCAAAACTCGGGAAAAACTGTTTTTT
V gene: TRBV5-3
J gene: TRBJ1-4
D gene: .
clone size: .

CDR3 protein: CASSFSGSTGELFF
CDR3 DNA: TGCGCCAGCAGCTTCTCAGGGTCCACCGGGGAGCTGTTTTTT
V gene: TRBV5-1
J gene: TRBJ2-2
D gene: .
clone size: .

CDR3 protein: CASSFRDRGPGNTIYF
CDR3 DNA: TGTGCCAGTAGTTTCCGGGACAGGGGTCCTGGAAACACCATATATTTT
V gene: TRBV19
J gene: TRBJ1-3
D gene: TRBD1
clone size: .

CDR3 protein: CASSRRGGSTGELFF
CDR3 DNA: TGTGCCAGCAGTAGGCGGGGGGGATCGACCGGGGAGCTGTTTTTT
V gene: TRBV6-5
J gene: TRBJ2-2
D gene: TRBD2
clone size: .

CDR3 protein: CASSGLQGPLYEQYF
CDR3 DNA: TGTGCCAGCAGTGGCCTACAGGGGCCACTCTACGAGCAGTACTTC
V gene: TRBV25-1
J gene: TRBJ2-7
D gene: TRBD1
clone size: .

CDR3 protein: CASSAGQPYEQYF
CDR3 DNA: TGTGCCAGCAGCGCGGGACAGCCCTACGAGCAGTACTTC
V gene: TRBV11-3
J gene: TRBJ2-7
D gene: .
clone size: .